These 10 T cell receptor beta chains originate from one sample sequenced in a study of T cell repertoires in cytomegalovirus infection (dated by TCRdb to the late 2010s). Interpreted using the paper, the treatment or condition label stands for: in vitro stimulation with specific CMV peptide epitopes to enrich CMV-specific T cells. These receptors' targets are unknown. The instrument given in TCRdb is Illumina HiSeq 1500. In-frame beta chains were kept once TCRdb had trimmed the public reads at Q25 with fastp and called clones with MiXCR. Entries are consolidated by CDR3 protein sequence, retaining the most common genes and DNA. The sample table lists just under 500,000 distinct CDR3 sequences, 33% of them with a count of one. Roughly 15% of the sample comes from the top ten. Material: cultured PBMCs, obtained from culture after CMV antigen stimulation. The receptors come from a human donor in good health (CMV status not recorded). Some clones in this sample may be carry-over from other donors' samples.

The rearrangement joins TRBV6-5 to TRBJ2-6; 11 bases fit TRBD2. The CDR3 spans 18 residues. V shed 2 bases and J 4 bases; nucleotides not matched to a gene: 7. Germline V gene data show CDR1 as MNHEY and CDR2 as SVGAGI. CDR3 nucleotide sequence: TGTGCCAGCAGTTACGTGTTAGCGGGAGGGAGGGGGGCCAACGTCCTGACTTTC. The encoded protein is CASSYVLAGGRGANVLTF.

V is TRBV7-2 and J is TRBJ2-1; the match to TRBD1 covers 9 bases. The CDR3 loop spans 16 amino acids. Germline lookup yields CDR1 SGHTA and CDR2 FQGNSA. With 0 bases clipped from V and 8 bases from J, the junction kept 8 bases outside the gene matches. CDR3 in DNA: TGTGCCAGCAGCTTAGCGCCGGGACAGGGTTTGGATGAGCAGTTCTTC. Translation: CASSLAPGQGLDEQFF. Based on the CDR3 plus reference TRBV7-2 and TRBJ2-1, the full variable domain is GAGVSQSPSNKVTEKGKDVELRCDPISGHTALYWYRQSLGQGLEFLIYFQGNSAPDKSGLPSDRFSAERTGGSVSTLTIQRTQQEDSAVYLCASSLAPGQGLDEQFFGPGTRLTVL.

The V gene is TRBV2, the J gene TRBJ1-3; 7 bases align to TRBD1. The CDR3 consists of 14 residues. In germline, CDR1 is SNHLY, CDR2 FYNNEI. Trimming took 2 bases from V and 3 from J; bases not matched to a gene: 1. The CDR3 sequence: CASSEYRGGNTIYF. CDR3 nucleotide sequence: TGTGCCAGCAGTGAATACAGGGGTGGAAACACCATATATTTT.

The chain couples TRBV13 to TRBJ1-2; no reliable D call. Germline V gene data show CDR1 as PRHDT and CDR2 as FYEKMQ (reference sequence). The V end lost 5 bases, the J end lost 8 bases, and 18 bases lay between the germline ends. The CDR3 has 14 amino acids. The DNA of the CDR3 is TGTGCCAGCAGCCCCTCGGGAGGGATGTACGGCTACACCTTC. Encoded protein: CASSPSGGMYGYTF. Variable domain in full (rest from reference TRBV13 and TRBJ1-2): AAGVIQSPRHLIKEKRETATLKCYPIPRHDTVYWYQQGPGQDPQFLISFYEKMQSDKGSIPDRFSAQQFSDYHSELNMSSLELGDSALYFCASSPSGGMYGYTFGSGTRLTVV.

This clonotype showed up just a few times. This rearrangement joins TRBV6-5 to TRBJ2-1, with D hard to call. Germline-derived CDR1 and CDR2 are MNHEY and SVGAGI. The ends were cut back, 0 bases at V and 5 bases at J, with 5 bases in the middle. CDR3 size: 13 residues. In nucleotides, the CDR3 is TGTGCCAGCAGTTACTCGTCCAACAATGAGCAGTTCTTC. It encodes CASSYSSNNEQFF.

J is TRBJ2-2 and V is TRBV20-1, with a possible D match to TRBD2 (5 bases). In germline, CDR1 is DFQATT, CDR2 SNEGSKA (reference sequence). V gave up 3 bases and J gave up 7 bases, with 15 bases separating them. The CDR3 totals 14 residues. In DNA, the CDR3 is TGCAGTGCTAGTATCCCCGGGAAGGTCGGGGAGCTGTTTTTT. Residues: CSASIPGKVGELFF.

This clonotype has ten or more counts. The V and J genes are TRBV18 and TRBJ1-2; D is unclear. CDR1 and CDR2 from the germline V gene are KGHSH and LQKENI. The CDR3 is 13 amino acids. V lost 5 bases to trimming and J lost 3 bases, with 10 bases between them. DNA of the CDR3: TGTGCCAGCTCAGAGGGCAGTGACTATGGCTACACCTTC. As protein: CASSEGSDYGYTF. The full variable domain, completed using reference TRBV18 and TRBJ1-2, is NAGVMQNPRHLVRRRGQEARLRCSPMKGHSHVYWYRQLPEEGLKFMVYLQKENIIDESGMPKERFSAEFPKEGPSILRIQQVVRGDSAAYFCASSEGSDYGYTFGSGTRLTVV.

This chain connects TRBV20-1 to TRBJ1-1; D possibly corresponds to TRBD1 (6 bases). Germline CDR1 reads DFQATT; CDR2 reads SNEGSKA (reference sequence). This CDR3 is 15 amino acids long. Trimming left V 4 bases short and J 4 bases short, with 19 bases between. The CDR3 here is CSAKGDTKVGTEAFF. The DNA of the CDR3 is TGCAGTGCTAAGGGGGACACCAAAGTGGGCACTGAAGCTTTCTTT.

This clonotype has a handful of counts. The CDR3 DNA reads as TGCAGCGTTGTTCAGCGGGAGAGAGATACGCAGTATTTT. Translated: CSVVQRERDTQYF. The rearrangement links TRBV29-1 to TRBJ2-3, with 8 nucleotides matching TRBD2. Germline loops: CDR1 SQVTM, CDR2 ANQGSEA. Unmatched junction bases numbered 5, after V lost 4 bases and J lost 5 bases. The CDR3 runs 13 residues.

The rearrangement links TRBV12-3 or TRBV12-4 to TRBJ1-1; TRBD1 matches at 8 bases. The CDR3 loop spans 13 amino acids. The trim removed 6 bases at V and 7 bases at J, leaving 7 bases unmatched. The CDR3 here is CASRGQEKNEAFF. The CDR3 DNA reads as TGTGCCAGCAGGGGACAGGAGAAAAATGAAGCTTTCTTT.